The rows below give T cell receptor beta chains drawn from one sample of a study of shared clonotypes between healthy human individuals. Produced via immunoSEQ multiplex PCR; TCRdb's table is partial and in-frame only. The sample lists roughly 700,000 clones; about 90% were seen once. The sample comprised memory CD8+ T cells from PBMCs. The origin of the receptors is a man aged 18 to 30 in good health. Some clones in this sample may be carry-over from other donors' samples. Each CDR3 is given with its conserved first and last residue. The order of the fields is clone size, D gene, J gene, V gene, CDR3 DNA, CDR3 protein. D genes are given only for firm matches. Rows may omit the clone size; those that give it use once, few, many or a size class.

>NA|NA|TRBJ2-1|TRBV9
TGTGCCAGCAGCGACGCCCTAAACAATGAGCAGTTCTTC
CASSDALNNEQFF
>NA|TRBD2|TRBJ2-7|TRBV4-2
TGTGCCAGCAGCCAAGGCATAGGACTAGTTTTTTCCGAGCAGTACTTC
CASSQGIGLVFSEQYF
>NA|TRBD2|TRBJ2-3|TRBV19
TGTGCCAGTAGTATGCGGGGCGGGAGTGAAGATACGCAGTATTTT
CASSMRGGSEDTQYF
>NA|NA|TRBJ1-5|TRBV9
TGTGCCAGCAGCCCAGGGCCCGGGGGGAGCAATCAGCCCCAGCATTTT
CASSPGPGGSNQPQHF
>NA|TRBD1|TRBJ2-7|TRBV7-8
TGTGCCAGCAGCTTAGATCTGGGACAGGGGCTGTACGAGCAGTACTTC
CASSLDLGQGLYEQYF
>NA|NA|TRBJ1-6|TRBV4-1
TGCGCCAGCAGCCCGGCTTCGAGGTCACCCCTCCACTTT
CASSPASRSPLHF
>NA|NA|TRBJ2-7|TRBV28
TGTGCCAGCAGTCCCAAACGGGGGAGGTACGAGCAGTACTTC
CASSPKRGRYEQYF
>NA|TRBD1|TRBJ2-7|TRBV9
TGTGCCAGCAGCCCAACAGGGGCTGCCTACGAGCAGTACTTC
CASSPTGAAYEQYF
>NA|NA|TRBJ2-3|TRBV9
TGTGCCAGCAGCGCCCGCCCGGATACGCAGTATTTT
CASSARPDTQYF
>NA|TRBD2|TRBJ2-1|TRBV28
TGTGCCAGCAGCGGGGAGGGACTACCCCACAATGAGCAGTTCTTC
CASSGEGLPHNEQFF
>NA|NA|TRBJ2-2|TRBV5-6
TGTGCCAGCAGCTTTCTCGGACGGAACACCGGGGAGCTGTTTTTT
CASSFLGRNTGELFF
>NA|NA|TRBJ2-2|TRBV27
TGTGCCAGCAGTTTATTCCCCGGAACCGGGACCCGGGAGCTGTTTTTT
CASSLFPGTGTRELFF
>NA|TRBD1|TRBJ1-2|TRBV7-9
TGTGCCAGCAGCTTACCGGGACAGGGAGTCTATGGCTACACCTTC
CASSLPGQGVYGYTF
>NA|NA|TRBJ2-2|TRBV6-5
TGTGCCAGCAGCCCAGGGGCCGGGGAGCTGTTTTTT
CASSPGAGELFF
>NA|NA|TRBJ2-3|TRBV11-2
TGTGCCAGCAGCGGGCGGGACAGCTACACAGATACGCAGTATTTT
CASSGRDSYTDTQYF
>NA|NA|TRBJ2-3|TRBV27
TGTGCCAGCAGTCCTTACAGGGAGAGCACAGATACGCAGTATTTT
CASSPYRESTDTQYF
>few|TRBD1|TRBJ1-5|TRBV19
TGTGCCAGTAGTCCGGACAGGCCCTATCAGCCCCAGCATTTT
CASSPDRPYQPQHF
>NA|TRBD2|TRBJ2-3|TRBV5-1
TGCGCCAGCAGTGGTGGGGGACTAGCGGGGCCCTCGGTTAGAGATACGCAGTATTTT
CASSGGGLAGPSVRDTQYF
>once|NA|TRBJ1-2|TRBV27
TGTGCCAGCAGTTTTTTGGGGGTAGCTAACTATGGCTACACCTTC
CASSFLGVANYGYTF
>NA|TRBD1|TRBJ2-7|TRBV28
TGTGCCAGCAGAGGGACAGGCTACGAGCAGTACTTC
CASRGTGYEQYF
>few|NA|TRBJ1-2|TRBV9
TGTGCCAGCAGCGAGGGCGTCGGCTACACCTTC
CASSEGVGYTF
>NA|NA|TRBJ2-5|TRBV15
TGTGCCACCAGCACGGGGGCTCAAGAGGAGACCCAGTACTTC
CATSTGAQEETQYF
>NA|NA|TRBJ1-1|TRBV28
TGTGCCAGCAGTTCGGGGAACATGAACACTGAAGCTTTCTTT
CASSSGNMNTEAFF
>NA|TRBD1|TRBJ2-1|TRBV7-8
TGTGCCAGCAGCTTTGGACAGGCCACCGTTAATGAGCAGTTCTTC
CASSFGQATVNEQFF
>NA|TRBD2|TRBJ2-3|TRBV10-3
TGTGCCATCAGCCATCCCGCGGGGGTGGGCACAGATACGCAGTATTTT
CAISHPAGVGTDTQYF
>NA|TRBD2|TRBJ2-3|TRBV5-5
TGTGCCAGCAGCTTGGTCGGACTAGCGGGAGCCGATACGCAGTATTTT
CASSLVGLAGADTQYF
>NA|NA|TRBJ1-2|TRBV5-1
TGCGCCAGCAGCTTGGACAGGGACGGTGCCTATGGCTACACCTTC
CASSLDRDGAYGYTF
>NA|NA|TRBJ1-1|TRBV5-6
TGTGCCAGCAGCTTGGTCGGGGATTTCACTGAAGCTTTCTTT
CASSLVGDFTEAFF
>NA|NA|TRBJ2-1|TRBV4-3
TGCGCCAGCAGCCAAGACGGCGGGTACAATGAGCAGTTCTTC
CASSQDGGYNEQFF
>NA|TRBD1|TRBJ2-1|TRBV7-9
TGTGCCAGCAGCGCCCTTTTAGGGACAGGGATGGATGAGCAGTTCTTC
CASSALLGTGMDEQFF
>NA|TRBD2|TRBJ2-1|TRBV10-3
TGTGCCATAGGGACTAGCGGGTTGAGCTCCTACAATGAGCAGTTCTTC
CAIGTSGLSSYNEQFF
>NA|TRBD2|TRBJ2-5|TRBV27
TGTGCCAGCAGTTTGGAGCCTAGCGGGAGGGTCCAAGAGACCCAGTACTTC
CASSLEPSGRVQETQYF
>NA|NA|TRBJ2-3|TRBV2
TGTGCCAGCGTGAGGTTGTGGGCAGATACGCAGTATTTT
CASVRLWADTQYF
>NA|TRBD2|TRBJ2-1|TRBV7-8
TGTGCCAGCAGAAATGGGACTAGCCTCTACAATGAGCAGTTCTTC
CASRNGTSLYNEQFF
>NA|NA|TRBJ2-3|TRBV2
TGTGCCAGCATTCATCGGGAGCGGGTTTCAGATACGCAGTATTTT
CASIHRERVSDTQYF